A single sample gave rise to the 10 T cell receptor beta chains below, sequenced in a study of persistence of HIV-infected CD4 T cells. The antigens of these receptors remain unknown. Anti-CD3/anti-CD28 beads served as a nonspecific positive control stimulus. Sorting selected CD4+ T cells upregulating both CD40 ligand and CD69. This was the immunoSEQ version 4 assay in survey mode. The table came from immunoSEQ multiplex PCR; TCRdb's copy has only in-frame clones and leaves some out. The sample holds 35,000 to 45,000 clones, roughly nine tenths seen once. The specimen comprised CD4+ T cells sorted from PBMCs after approximately 20-hour stimulation, sampled from a patient who received antiretroviral therapy. The receptors here all came from an adult woman with HIV who was CMV-seropositive.

This clone was found a few times. The chain joins TRBV12-3 or TRBV12-4 to TRBJ2-5; D is undetermined. This CDR3 has 13 residues. The V end lost 6 bases, the J end lost 2 bases, and 10 bases lay between the germline ends. CDR3 nucleotide sequence: TGTGCCAGCAGACTGGGCTCTCAAGAGACCCAGTACTTC. Translation: CASRLGSQETQYF.

J is TRBJ1-1 and V is TRBV20-1; D remains ambiguous. Germline V gives CDR1 DFQATT, CDR2 SNEGSKA (reference sequence). V lost 3 bases to trimming and J lost 3 bases, with 5 bases between them. This CDR3 region has 11 residues. CDR3 sequence reads: CSASQYTEAFF. The CDR3, as DNA: TGCAGTGCTAGTCAGTACACTGAAGCTTTCTTT.

The gene calls are TRBV6-5 and TRBJ2-7; 7 bases agree with TRBD1. This CDR3 is built from 13 residues. The germline CDR1 and CDR2 sequences are MNHEY and SVGAGI. The V gene end was trimmed by 3 bases and the J gene end by 4 bases; junction bases not matched to a gene: 3. CDR3 in DNA: TGTGCCAGCAGTTATAACAGGGGTTACGAGCAGTACTTC. It yields the protein CASSYNRGYEQYF.

The count of this clone is one. This rearrangement joins TRBV6-5 to TRBJ2-1, with D maybe TRBD2 (6 bases). The CDR3 is 15 residues long. V lost 5 bases and J 5 bases, leaving 16 bases between the germline ends. Germline CDR1 is MNHEY and CDR2 is SVGAGI. The CDR3 sequence is CASSLRRAVNNEQFF. CDR3 in DNA: TGTGCCAGCAGTCTCCGGAGGGCGGTGAACAATGAGCAGTTCTTC.

For the CDR3, the DNA is TGTGCCAGCAGCCACGGGGGGGAAACAGATACGCAGTATTTT. It encodes CASSHGGETDTQYF. The gene calls are TRBV3-1 (or the pseudogene TRBV3-2) and TRBJ2-3, with 8 bases aligning to TRBD2. V dropped 3 bases and J dropped 3; count of bases not matched to a gene: 2. In germline, CDR1 is LGHDT, CDR2 YNNKEL (reference sequence). The CDR3 spans 14 residues.

J is TRBJ1-6 and V is TRBV30, with no clear D. Deletions cut 0 bases from V and 0 bases from J, with 9 bases between. Germline values: CDR1 GTSNPN, CDR2 SVGIG (reference sequence). The CDR3 has 16 amino acids. CDR3 loop: CAWSVHRTSYNSPLHF. The DNA for the CDR3 is TGTGCCTGGAGTGTTCATCGTACCTCCTATAATTCACCCCTCCACTTT.

The rearrangement links TRBV29-1 to TRBJ1-1, with a tentative D call TRBD1 (5 bases). Germline loops: CDR1 SQVTM, CDR2 ANQGSEA. The germline V and J ends were trimmed by 6 bases and 6 bases, with 14 bases remaining between them. This CDR3 region has 12 residues. The CDR3 loop reads CSVVPTASEAFF. The CDR3 nucleotides read TGCAGCGTAGTACCGACAGCCTCTGAAGCTTTCTTT.

The rearrangement links TRBV10-2 to TRBJ1-6; TRBD1 matches at 8 bases. CDR1 and CDR2 from the germline V gene are WSHSY and SAAADI. This CDR3 is 16 amino acids long. The V gene end was trimmed by 3 bases and the J gene end by 7 bases; junction bases not matched to a gene: 8. The CDR3 bases are TGCGCCAGCAGTGACCATACCTGGACAGGGAATTCACCCCTCCACTTT. It translates to CASSDHTWTGNSPLHF.

The rearrangement uses TRBV12-3 or TRBV12-4 and TRBJ1-2; no definite D call. This CDR3 spans 13 amino acids. Trimming removed 3 bases at V and 3 bases at J, with 8 bases between. The CDR3 DNA sequence: TGTGCCAGCAGTTTTTTTACAGACTATGGCTACACCTTC. It encodes CASSFFTDYGYTF.

A few counts support this clone. The V gene is TRBV10-1, the J gene TRBJ2-1, with TRBD2 matching 13 bases. V gave up 5 bases and J gave up 2 bases; unmatched junction bases: 9. The CDR3 spans 18 residues. From germline, CDR1 is WNHNN and CDR2 SYGVQD (reference sequence). CDR3 nucleotide sequence: TGCGCCAGCAGTTTGAGGGGACTAGCGGGGTCGACCTACAATGAGCAGTTCTTC. Its translation: CASSLRGLAGSTYNEQFF.